This TCR beta chain was obtained from a study of CD8 T cells in Susac syndrome. CDR3 length: 17 amino acids. The germline gives CDR1 MNHEY, CDR2 SVGAGI. V lost 2 bases and J 2 bases, leaving 16 bases between the germline ends. Random-hexamer reverse transcription was applied to about 0.5 to 1 ug RNA. Amplification of TCR beta CDR3 used immunoSEQ multiplex PCR across 54 Vbeta and 13 Jbeta. TCRdb fed the immunoSEQ multiplex PCR reads into MiXCR, producing one record per CDR3 protein. Of approximately 180,000 distinct CDR3 sequences listed, roughly 90% are singletons. The sequence was obtained from a human donor with Susac syndrome. The sequencing input was CD4+ T cells from PBMCs. The gene calls are TRBV6-5 and TRBJ1-5; possible D gene TRBD1, 5 bases. The CDR3 DNA is TGTGCCAGCAGTTACCCGTCCTGGGGAGGGGGCAATCAGCCCCAGCATTTT. This codes for CASSYPSWGGGNQPQHF.